This T cell receptor beta chain derives from a study of T cells in Graves' hyperthyroidism and ophthalmopathy. RNA transcripts gave rise to amplified TCR beta CDR3 regions. HTBI primers were used for first-round RT-PCR of the TCR CDR3. TCRdb re-called the multiplex PCR reads through MiXCR, storing one row per CDR3 protein. This table has about 520,000 distinct CDR3 sequences, around a quarter appearing once. The diagnostic basis comprised clinical symptoms, serum thyroxine and TRAb, thyroid ultrasound and orbital computed tomography. The clonotype was recovered from a woman under 40 with Graves' ophthalmopathy. Sequences were obtained from blood.

Here the CDR3 DNA reads TGTGCCACCAGTGGCCAGGGAATGGAGACCCAGTACTTC. Translating it yields CATSGQGMETQYF. The V call is TRBV24-1, the J call TRBJ2-5; D is possibly TRBD1 (5 bases). The CDR3 consists of 13 residues. Germline assignment: CDR1 KGHDR and CDR2 SFDVKD. V lost 5 bases and J lost 5, with 11 bases in between.